Listed here are 4 T cell receptor beta chains from one sample, sequenced in a study of T cell responses to AZD1222 COVID-19 vaccine. Profiled with immunoSEQ multiplex PCR; TCRdb holds only in-frame clones, not every one. The sample carries about 140,000 clones, 80% to 95% recorded once. The specimen was peripheral blood, collected on day 0 of AZD1222 vaccination. The receptors were sampled from an adult in good health.

This rearrangement joins TRBV5-1 to TRBJ2-1, with D tentatively TRBD2 (5 bases). V lost 4 bases to trimming and J lost 9 bases, with 11 bases between them. This CDR3 has 12 amino acids. The germline V gene has CDR1 SGHRS and CDR2 YFSETQ. CDR3 DNA: TGCGCCAGCAGCCCGGACTTAAGTGAGCAGTTCTTC. It is translated as CASSPDLSEQFF.

The chain is built from TRBV27 and TRBJ2-7, with a possible D match to TRBD1 (6 bases). The CDR3 covers 16 residues. Germline V gene data show CDR1 as MNHEY and CDR2 as SMNVEV (reference sequence). V gave up 6 bases and J gave up 1 base, with 19 bases separating them. The CDR3 DNA is TGTGCCAGCAGCAGTTGGGGGCAGGGGTCTTCCTACGAGCAGTACTTC. It encodes CASSSWGQGSSYEQYF.

J is TRBJ2-7 and V is TRBV5-5; 8 bases align to TRBD2. This CDR3 comprises 16 residues. V trimming: 3 bases; J trimming: 4 bases; junction bases outside the gene matches: 12. The germline V gene encodes CDR1 SGHKS and CDR2 YYEKEE (reference sequence). CDR3 loop: CASSSPVLAGRYEQYF. In DNA, the CDR3 is TGTGCCAGCAGCTCCCCGGTATTAGCGGGGCGGTACGAGCAGTACTTC.

This chain joins TRBV6-5 and TRBJ2-7, with TRBD1 matching over 10 bases. CDR1 MNHEY and CDR2 SVGAGI come from the germline V gene. J was trimmed by 5 bases and V by 0 bases; bases with no gene match: 1. This CDR3 is 14 amino acids long. The CDR3 DNA follows: TGTGCCAGCAGTTACTCGGGGACAGGGGACGAGCAGTACTTC. Encoded protein: CASSYSGTGDEQYF.